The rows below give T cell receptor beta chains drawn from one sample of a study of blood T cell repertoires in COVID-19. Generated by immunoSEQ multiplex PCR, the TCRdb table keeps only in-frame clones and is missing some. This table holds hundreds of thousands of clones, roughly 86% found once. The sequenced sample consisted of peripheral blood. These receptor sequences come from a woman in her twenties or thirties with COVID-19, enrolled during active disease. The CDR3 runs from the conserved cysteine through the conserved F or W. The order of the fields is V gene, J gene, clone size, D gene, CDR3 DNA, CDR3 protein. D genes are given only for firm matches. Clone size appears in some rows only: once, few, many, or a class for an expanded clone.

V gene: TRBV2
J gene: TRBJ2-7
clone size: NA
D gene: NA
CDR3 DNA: TGTGCCAGCAGTGACTACCAGGGCTACGAGCAGTACTTC
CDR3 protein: CASSDYQGYEQYF

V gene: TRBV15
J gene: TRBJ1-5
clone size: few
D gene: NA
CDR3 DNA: TGTGCCACCAGCAGAGAAGCGGACAATCAGCCCCAGCATTTT
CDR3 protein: CATSREADNQPQHF

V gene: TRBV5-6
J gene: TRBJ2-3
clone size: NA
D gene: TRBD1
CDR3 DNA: TGTGCCAGCAGCTTCCGGGACAGGGGCATGGTGGATACGCAGTATTTT
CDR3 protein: CASSFRDRGMVDTQYF

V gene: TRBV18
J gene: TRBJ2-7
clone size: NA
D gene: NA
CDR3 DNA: TGTGCCAGCTCACTCTCAGGGCGCGAGCAGTACTTC
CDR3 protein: CASSLSGREQYF

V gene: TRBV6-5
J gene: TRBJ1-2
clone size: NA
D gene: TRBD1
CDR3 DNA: TGTGCCAGCAGTTCCCCACGACAGGGAAGCAACTATGGCTACACCTTC
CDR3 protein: CASSSPRQGSNYGYTF

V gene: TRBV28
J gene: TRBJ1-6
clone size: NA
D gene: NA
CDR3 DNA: TGTGCCAGCAGTCTAGAACGGAGTTTCTATAATTCACCCCTCCACTTT
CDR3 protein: CASSLERSFYNSPLHF

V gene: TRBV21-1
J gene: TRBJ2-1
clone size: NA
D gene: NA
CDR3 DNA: TGTGCCAGCAGCAAAAGGGAAGCGGGGAAGGAGCATTCCTACAATGAGCAGTTCTTC
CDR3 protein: CASSKREAGKEHSYNEQFF

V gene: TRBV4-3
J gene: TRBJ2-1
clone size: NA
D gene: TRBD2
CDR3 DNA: TGCGCCAGCAGCCAAGAGGGGCCTAGCGGGAGAGAGCAGTTCTTC
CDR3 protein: CASSQEGPSGREQFF

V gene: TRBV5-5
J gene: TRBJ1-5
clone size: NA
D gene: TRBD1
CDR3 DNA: TGTGCCAGCGACAGGGGGCTTAGCAATCAGCCCCAGCATTTT
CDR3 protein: CASDRGLSNQPQHF

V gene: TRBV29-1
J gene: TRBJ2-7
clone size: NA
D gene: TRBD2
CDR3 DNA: TGCAGCGTCCGAGGATACCACAGGTTTCCGCGATTACACCTAGCGGGAGACACAACCTACGAGCAGTACTTC
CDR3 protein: CSVRGYHRFPRLHLAGDTTYEQYF

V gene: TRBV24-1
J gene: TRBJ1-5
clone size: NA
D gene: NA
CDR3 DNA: TGTGCCACCAGTGTAGAGGGTAACCAGCCCCAGCATTTT
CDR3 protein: CATSVEGNQPQHF

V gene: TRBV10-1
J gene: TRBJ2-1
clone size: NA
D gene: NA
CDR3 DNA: TGCGCCAGCAGTGAGTCCGCGGGGCCGGGGGATGAGCAGTTCTTC
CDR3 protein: CASSESAGPGDEQFF

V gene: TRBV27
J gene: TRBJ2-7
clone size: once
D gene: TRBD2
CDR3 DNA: TGTGCCAGCAGCTTGACTAGCGCTGCGGGGGAGCAGTACTTC
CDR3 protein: CASSLTSAAGEQYF

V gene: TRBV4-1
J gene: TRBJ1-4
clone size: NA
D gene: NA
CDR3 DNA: TGCGCCAGCAGCCAAGATCCGCGGGGGAGTGATGAAAAACTGTTTTTT
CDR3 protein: CASSQDPRGSDEKLFF

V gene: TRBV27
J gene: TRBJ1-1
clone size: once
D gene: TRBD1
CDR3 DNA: TGTGCCAGCAGTGCCTCGACAGGGGGGGTCACTGAAGCTTTCTTT
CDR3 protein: CASSASTGGVTEAFF

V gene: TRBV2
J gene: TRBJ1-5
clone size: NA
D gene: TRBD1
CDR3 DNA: TGTGCCAGCAGATCCTCGGGACAGGGGAATCAGCCCCAGCATTTT
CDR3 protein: CASRSSGQGNQPQHF

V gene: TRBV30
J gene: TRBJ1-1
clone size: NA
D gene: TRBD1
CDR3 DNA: TGTGCCTGGAGTCTGACAGGGGAGAACACTGAAGCTTTCTTT
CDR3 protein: CAWSLTGENTEAFF